These 26 T cell receptor beta chains were sequenced from one sample in a study of blood T cell repertoires in COVID-19. TCRdb's copy holds only in-frame clones and misses some; the assay was immunoSEQ multiplex PCR. The table records roughly 110,000 clones, over 75% of them present only once. The material sequenced was peripheral blood. Source of these receptors: a woman in her sixties or seventies who had recovered from COVID-19.

The chain links TRBV6-2 or TRBV6-3 to TRBJ1-1, with D maybe TRBD1 (5 bases). Germline loops: CDR1 MNHEY, CDR2 SVGEGT. The V and J ends lost 3 bases and 6 bases respectively, with 14 bases between them. The CDR3 runs to 14 residues. CDR3 in DNA: TGTGCCAGCAGTTATCGGGGGTACGGGGCTGAAGCTTTCTTT. This encodes CASSYRGYGAEAFF.

The V call is TRBV7-9, the J call TRBJ2-1, with TRBD2 matching 7 bases. V dropped 3 bases and J dropped 4; count of bases not matched to a gene: 9. The germline gives CDR1 SEHNR, CDR2 FQNEAQ (reference sequence). The CDR3 has 16 amino acids. In nucleotides, the CDR3 is TGTGCCAGCAGCTTGGCTAGCGGAGGAAGATACAATGAGCAGTTCTTC. Translating gives CASSLASGGRYNEQFF.

V gene TRBV6-2 or TRBV6-3 combines with J gene TRBJ2-1; 12 nucleotides match TRBD2. This CDR3 has 17 residues. Germline CDR1 and CDR2: MNHEY and SVGEGT. V lost 6 bases and J lost 2; bases outside the gene matches: 8. The CDR3 reads CASSPTSGRSTYNEQFF. The DNA of the CDR3 is TGTGCCAGCAGCCCGACTAGCGGGAGATCCACCTACAATGAGCAGTTCTTC.

The V and J genes are TRBV4-3 and TRBJ2-7, with TRBD1 identical over 8 bases. Germline V lookup: CDR1 LGHNA, CDR2 YSLEER. This CDR3 contains 16 residues. With V trimmed by 1 base and J by 7 bases, 12 bases remained unmatched. The CDR3: CASSQGFGTGRREQYF. The DNA for the CDR3 is TGCGCCAGCAGCCAAGGATTCGGGACAGGACGACGAGAGCAGTACTTC.

The rearrangement joins TRBV9 to TRBJ1-1; D is undetermined. CDR1 is SGDLS and CDR2 is YYNGEE in the germline V gene. The CDR3 runs to 14 residues. The V and J ends lost 0 bases and 6 bases respectively, with 12 bases between them. CDR3 nucleotides: TGTGCCAGCAGCGTAGCGCAAACTCGGTCTGAAGCTTTCTTT. This translates into CASSVAQTRSEAFF.

The rearrangement uses TRBV12-3 or TRBV12-4 and TRBJ2-5; D remains ambiguous. The CDR3 loop spans 13 amino acids. V lost 5 bases and J 4 bases, leaving 11 bases between the germline ends. The DNA of the CDR3 is TGTGCCAGCAGTCTGGGCCCCGGAGAGACCCAGTACTTC. The encoded protein is CASSLGPGETQYF.

The V call is TRBV6-5, the J call TRBJ2-2, with TRBD2 identical over 13 bases. Germline CDR1 reads MNHEY; CDR2 reads SVGAGI. CDR3 length: 14 residues. With V trimmed by 6 bases and J by 6 bases, 1 base remained unmatched. CDR3 in amino acids: CASRLAGGPGELFF. The DNA of the CDR3 is TGTGCCAGCAGACTAGCGGGGGGGCCCGGGGAGCTGTTTTTT.

The V gene is TRBV4-3, the J gene TRBJ1-4, with 8 positions matching TRBD1. The ends lost 1 base at V and 4 bases at J; junction bases unmatched: 5. This CDR3 comprises 16 residues. Germline V gene lookup returns CDR1 LGHNA and CDR2 YSLEER. The CDR3 DNA follows: TGCGCCAGCAGCCAAGTAGTAGACAGGGGTAATGAAAAACTGTTTTTT. Its protein product is CASSQVVDRGNEKLFF.

The chain is built from TRBV19 and TRBJ2-1, with TRBD2 as a possible D gene (5 bases). The germline V gene encodes CDR1 LNHDA and CDR2 SQIVND (reference sequence). The CDR3 totals 13 residues. V was shortened by 6 bases and J by 8 bases, with 14 bases between the two germline ends. CDR3 region: CASSLLDRDEQFF. In DNA, the CDR3 is TGTGCCAGTAGCCTACTAGATCGCGATGAGCAGTTCTTC.

The rearrangement links TRBV9 to TRBJ2-3, with D hard to call. Germline loops: CDR1 SGDLS, CDR2 YYNGEE. The CDR3 runs 11 residues. Trimming cost V 3 bases and J 3 bases, with 2 bases left between them. The CDR3 here is CASSATDTQYF. The CDR3 nucleotides read TGTGCCAGCAGCGCTACAGATACGCAGTATTTT.

The chain carries TRBV6-5 and TRBJ2-5; TRBD2 aligns across 15 bases. V was pared by 6 bases and J by 5 bases, with 4 bases of the junction left unmatched. Germline V lookup: CDR1 MNHEY, CDR2 SVGAGI. The CDR3 covers 15 residues. CDR3 sequence: CASSPGTSGGETQYF. CDR3 in DNA: TGTGCCAGCAGCCCCGGGACTAGCGGGGGGGAGACCCAGTACTTC.

The rearrangement joins TRBV5-1 to TRBJ2-1, with TRBD2 matching over 10 bases. V lost 7 bases, J lost 7 bases, and 11 bases stayed unmatched. Germline CDR1 SGHRS, CDR2 YFSETQ. The CDR3 covers 15 residues. The chain's CDR3 is CASQRELAGRNEQFF. DNA of the CDR3: TGCGCCAGCCAGAGGGAACTAGCGGGACGGAATGAGCAGTTCTTC.

The rearrangement links TRBV7-2 to TRBJ1-2; weak D call: TRBD1 (6 bases). The V end was cut by 3 bases, the J end by 4 bases, with 18 bases between. This CDR3 is built from 16 residues. Per the germline V gene, CDR1 is SGHTA and CDR2 is FQGNSA. CDR3 nucleotides: TGTGCCAGCAGCTTGGGGGCCCAGGGGACCCTCTATGGCTACACCTTC. Its translation is CASSLGAQGTLYGYTF.

This sequence joins TRBV29-1 and TRBJ1-4; TRBD1 agrees at 10 bases. In germline, CDR1 is SQVTM, CDR2 ANQGSEA. The V gene end was trimmed by 7 bases and the J gene end by 9 bases; junction bases not matched to a gene: 5. This CDR3 has 12 residues. The CDR3 region has the DNA TGCAGCGCAGGACAGGGGGAACAAAAACTGTTTTTT. Its protein product is CSAGQGEQKLFF.

The V call is TRBV4-1, the J call TRBJ2-5; TRBD1 might be the D (6 bases). This CDR3 spans 14 amino acids. Germline V gene sequence: CDR1 MGHRA, CDR2 YSYEKL. V lost 3 bases to trimming and J lost 5 bases, with 13 bases between them. The CDR3 coding sequence is TGCGCCAGCAGCCACAGGGGTGGGGTGGAGACCCAGTACTTC. It specifies CASSHRGGVETQYF.

J is TRBJ2-2 and V is TRBV7-3; the D gene is possibly TRBD2 (5 bases). The germline V and J ends were trimmed by 0 bases and 4 bases, with 12 bases remaining between them. The CDR3 covers 16 residues. Germline V CDR1 and CDR2: SGHTA, FQGTGA. The CDR3: CASSLTALEGTGELFF. In nucleotides, the CDR3 is TGTGCCAGCAGCTTAACGGCCCTAGAGGGCACCGGGGAGCTGTTTTTT.

This clone was picked up one time. The CDR3 protein is CASRAPEGSNSPLHF. CDR3 nucleotide sequence: TGTGCCAGCAGGGCACCGGAGGGGTCGAATTCACCCCTCCACTTT. The chain couples TRBV6-6 to TRBJ1-6; D is perhaps TRBD1 (5 bases). The CDR3 extends over 15 amino acids. Germline V gene sequence: CDR1 MNHNY, CDR2 SVGAGI (reference sequence). The V end lost 6 bases, the J end lost 7 bases, and 16 bases lay between the germline ends.

The rearrangement uses TRBV5-5 and TRBJ2-7; D is uncertain. V lost 5 bases and J lost 4, with 19 bases in between. Germline CDR1 SGHKS, CDR2 YYEKEE (reference sequence). The CDR3 length is 15 residues. The CDR3 nucleotides are TGTGCCAGCAGAGAAGCCCCCGCGGTCCAGTACGAGCAGTACTTC. Protein sequence: CASREAPAVQYEQYF.

The gene calls are TRBV28 and TRBJ2-7; 9 positions match TRBD2. Germline CDR1 reads MDHEN; CDR2 reads SYDVKM. The junction had 10 bases not matched to a gene; V was cut back by 3 bases and J by 7 bases. The CDR3 is made up of 15 amino acids. For the CDR3, the DNA is TGTGCCAGCAGTTTGGGTAGCGGGAGTCCACGGGAGCAGTACTTC. Protein product: CASSLGSGSPREQYF.

This chain links TRBV29-1 with TRBJ1-4; TRBD1 matches 7 bases. Losses at the gene ends were 2 bases for V and 7 bases for J; bases not matched to a gene: 4. Per the germline V gene, CDR1 is SQVTM and CDR2 is ANQGSEA. The CDR3 has 13 residues. CDR3 sequence (DNA): TGCAGCGTTGAATTACAGGGGACTGAAAAACTGTTTTTT. Translating gives CSVELQGTEKLFF.

The chain recombines TRBV27 with TRBJ2-2, with 9 bases lining up with TRBD2. The CDR3 covers 14 residues. Germline CDR1 MNHEY, CDR2 SMNVEV (reference sequence). The V segment lost 7 bases and the J segment 6 bases; nucleotides outside the gene matches: 6. The CDR3 nucleotides read TGTGCCAGCAATGGGCGGGAGGGCTCCGGGGAGCTGTTTTTT. As protein: CASNGREGSGELFF.

The rearrangement uses TRBV5-1 and TRBJ1-1, with 7 nucleotides matching TRBD1. The CDR3 is made up of 14 amino acids. With V trimmed by 4 bases and J by 2 bases, 5 bases remained unmatched. Germline loops: CDR1 SGHRS, CDR2 YFSETQ. Written as DNA, the CDR3 is TGCGCCAGCAGCCGGGGGACAGTAAACACTGAAGCTTTCTTT. Its translation is CASSRGTVNTEAFF. Full variable domain (outside the CDR3, taken from reference TRBV5-1 and TRBJ1-1): KAGVTQTPRYLIKTRGQQVTLSCSPISGHRSVSWYQQTPGQGLQFLFEYFSETQRNKGNFPGRFSGRQFSNSRSEMNVSTLELGDSALYLCASSRGTVNTEAFFGQGTRLTVV.

The gene calls are TRBV6-6 and TRBJ2-1, with 9 bases aligning to TRBD2. Germline V gene data show CDR1 as MNHNY and CDR2 as SVGAGI (reference sequence). The CDR3 is 16 amino acids. V was clipped by 4 bases and J by 1 base; unmatched bases: 5. CDR3 protein: CASSSPGLASYNEQFF. The CDR3 region has the DNA TGTGCCAGCAGTTCCCCGGGACTAGCTTCCTACAATGAGCAGTTCTTC.

This chain joins TRBV5-4 and TRBJ2-3, with D possibly being TRBD2 (7 bases). This CDR3 comprises 14 residues. V was shortened by 3 bases and J by 6 bases, with 14 bases between the two germline ends. Germline loops: CDR1 SGHNT, CDR2 YYREEE (reference sequence). CDR3 sequence reads: CASSWRGEGDTQYF. CDR3 bases: TGTGCCAGCAGCTGGAGGGGGGAGGGGGATACGCAGTATTTT.

This chain links TRBV11-2 with TRBJ2-5; 14 bases map to TRBD2. Germline V gene lookup returns CDR1 SGHAT and CDR2 FQNNGV. This CDR3 contains 18 residues. V lost 7 bases to trimming and J lost 3 bases; unmatched junction nucleotides: 13. The DNA for the CDR3 is TGTGCCAGCACCTCTTCACAGACTAGCGGGGGGGATAAAGAGACCCAGTACTTC. As protein: CASTSSQTSGGDKETQYF.

This clone turned up a few times. The chain couples TRBV6-5 to TRBJ1-6, with D unclear. CDR3 length equals 14 residues. The V gene's germline CDR1 is MNHEY and CDR2 SVGAGI. Deletions cut 2 bases from V and 10 bases from J, with 12 bases between. CDR3 residues: CASSYEPTGSPLHF. The CDR3 DNA is TGTGCCAGCAGTTACGAGCCCACCGGGTCACCCCTCCACTTT.